Presented here are 10 T cell receptor beta chains from one specimen sequenced in a study of blood T cell repertoires in COVID-19. Sequencing was performed with immunoSEQ multiplex PCR; in TCRdb, only in-frame clones are kept and a portion is missing. Seen here are around 83,000 clones, around 90% observed once, and the top ten hold approximately 8%. The specimen sequenced was peripheral blood. Receptors originate from a man of 80 years or more with active or convalescent COVID-19.

The rearrangement joins TRBV6-5 to TRBJ2-5; maybe TRBD1 (6 bases). CDR3 length: 15 residues. Germline-derived CDR1 and CDR2 are MNHEY and SVGAGI. Trimming shortened V by 0 bases and J by 1 base, and 9 bases separated the two germline ends. Written as DNA, the CDR3 is TGTGCCAGCAGTTACTCGGCGGACAGCCAAGAGACCCAGTACTTC. It encodes CASSYSADSQETQYF.

This sequence joins TRBV27 and TRBJ1-2, with 7 bases matching TRBD1. The CDR3 has 14 amino acids. Unmatched junction bases numbered 5, after V lost 5 bases and J lost 2 bases. Per germline, CDR1 MNHEY and CDR2 SMNVEV (reference sequence). In nucleotides, the CDR3 is TGTGCCAGCAGTGCAGACAGGGCAAACTATGGCTACACCTTC. Translation: CASSADRANYGYTF.

In its sample, this clone was seen a few times. The CDR3 is CASSPNRGGTGELFF. The CDR3 nucleotides are TGTGCCAGCTCACCGAACAGGGGAGGCACCGGGGAGCTGTTTTTT. V and J are TRBV18 and TRBJ2-2; TRBD1 might be the D (7 bases). V lost 3 bases and J 4 bases, leaving 12 bases between the germline ends. Germline CDR1 reads KGHSH; CDR2 reads LQKENI. The CDR3 is made up of 15 amino acids.

This rearrangement joins TRBV28 to TRBJ2-1, with 11 bases matching TRBD2. Trimming cost V 5 bases and J 4 bases; bases outside gene matches: 7. This CDR3 spans 16 amino acids. Per germline, CDR1 MDHEN and CDR2 SYDVKM. The CDR3 loop is CASSIAGGPGYNEQFF. CDR3 in DNA: TGTGCCAGCAGTATAGCGGGGGGGCCGGGTTACAATGAGCAGTTCTTC.

Here the CDR3 reads CASSRPQGLNYGYTF. The CDR3 nucleotides are TGTGCCAGTAGTAGACCACAGGGGCTTAACTATGGCTACACCTTC. The V and J genes are TRBV19 and TRBJ1-2, with 7 bases fitting TRBD1. V trimming: 4 bases; J trimming: 1 base; junction bases outside the gene matches: 6. Germline-derived CDR1 and CDR2 are LNHDA and SQIVND (reference sequence). The CDR3 consists of 15 residues.

In nucleotides, the CDR3 is TGTGCCAGCAGCGTAATTAGAAGGCGGGGCTATGGCTACACCTTC. It specifies CASSVIRRRGYGYTF. The rearrangement links TRBV9 to TRBJ1-2; no definite D call. Per the germline V gene, CDR1 is SGDLS and CDR2 is YYNGEE. This CDR3 has 15 residues. V lost 1 base to trimming and J lost 4 bases, with 14 bases between them.

This clone has just a few counts. The chain recombines TRBV6-5 with TRBJ2-7, with 8 bases aligning to TRBD2. With V trimmed by 7 bases and J by 4 bases, 9 bases remained unmatched. CDR1 MNHEY and CDR2 SVGAGI come from the germline V gene. The CDR3 length is 14 residues. The CDR3 DNA reads TGTGCCAGCACTTATCTTAGCGGGACGTACGAGCAGTACGTC. Protein: CASTYLSGTYEQYV.

This chain connects TRBV24-1 to TRBJ2-1; TRBD1 aligns across 9 bases. Trimming took 4 bases from V and 5 from J; bases not matched to a gene: 5. The CDR3 contains 15 residues. Looked up from germline, CDR1 is KGHDR and CDR2 is SFDVKD. The DNA of the CDR3 is TGTGCCACCAGTGAAGGAGGACAGGGGAACAATGAGCAGTTCTTC. Residues: CATSEGGQGNNEQFF.

The J gene is TRBJ2-3, the V gene TRBV5-1, with 7 bases that match TRBD1. The CDR3 sequence is 15 residues long. The V gene's germline CDR1 is SGHRS and CDR2 YFSETQ. Trimming cost V 7 bases and J 1 base; bases outside gene matches: 9. The CDR3 coding sequence is TGCGCCAGCGGGAGCGGACAGGTCCGCACAGATACGCAGTATTTT. This gives the protein CASGSGQVRTDTQYF.

This clone came up a few times. The chain couples TRBV6-5 to TRBJ2-1; D is possibly TRBD2 (6 bases). The CDR3 spans 16 residues. CDR1 and CDR2 from the germline V gene are MNHEY and SVGAGI. The ends were cut back, 2 bases at V and 3 bases at J, with 14 bases in the middle. The chain's CDR3 is CASSYGSGVIYNEQFF. CDR3 sequence (DNA): TGTGCCAGCAGTTACGGATCGGGAGTAATCTACAATGAGCAGTTCTTC.